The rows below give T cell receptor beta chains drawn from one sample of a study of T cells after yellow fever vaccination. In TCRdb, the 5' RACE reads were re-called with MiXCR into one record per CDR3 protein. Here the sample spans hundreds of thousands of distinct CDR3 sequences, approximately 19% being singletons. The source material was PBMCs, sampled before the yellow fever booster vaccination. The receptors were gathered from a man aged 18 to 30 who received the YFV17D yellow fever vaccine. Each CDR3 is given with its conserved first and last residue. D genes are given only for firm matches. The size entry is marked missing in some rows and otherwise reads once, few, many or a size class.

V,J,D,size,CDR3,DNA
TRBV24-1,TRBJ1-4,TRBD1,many,CATTPGQSNEKLFF,TGTGCCACCACCCCGGGACAGAGTAATGAAAAACTGTTTTTT
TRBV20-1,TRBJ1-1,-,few,CSAPPVNTEAFF,TGCAGTGCCCCCCCCGTGAACACTGAAGCTTTCTTT
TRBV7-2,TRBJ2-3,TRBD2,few,CASSLVAGGFDTQYF,TGTGCCAGCAGCTTGGTAGCGGGGGGGTTTGATACGCAGTATTTT
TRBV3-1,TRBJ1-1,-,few,CASSQGQATPGDTEAFF,TGTGCCAGCAGCCAAGGTCAGGCTACCCCGGGGGATACTGAAGCTTTCTTT
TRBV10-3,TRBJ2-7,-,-,CAISEEQGFLYKPVYEQYF,TGTGCCATCAGTGAGGAACAGGGTTTCCTCTACAAACCCGTCTACGAGCAGTACTTC
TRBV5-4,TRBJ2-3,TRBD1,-,CASSLKGAGDTQYF,TGTGCCAGCAGCTTGAAGGGGGCGGGAGATACGCAGTATTTT
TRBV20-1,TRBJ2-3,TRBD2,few,CSARVQRGGDTQYF,TGCAGTGCTAGAGTCCAGCGGGGAGGTGATACGCAGTATTTT
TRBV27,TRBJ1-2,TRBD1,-,CASSLQGAGGYTF,TGTGCCAGCAGTTTACAGGGGGCAGGTGGCTACACCTTC
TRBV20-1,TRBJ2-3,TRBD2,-,CSARAERGVWDTQYF,TGCAGTGCTAGAGCTGAGCGGGGGGTTTGGGATACGCAGTATTTT
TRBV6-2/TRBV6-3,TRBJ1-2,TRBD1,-,CASFPQGAYGYTF,TGTGCCAGCTTTCCACAGGGGGCTTATGGCTACACCTTC
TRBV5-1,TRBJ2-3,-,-,CASKRAGGDTQYF,TGCGCCAGCAAGCGGGCAGGCGGGGATACGCAGTATTTT
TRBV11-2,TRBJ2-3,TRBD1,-,CASSPAGQVMADTQYF,TGTGCCAGCAGCCCGGCGGGACAGGTCATGGCAGATACGCAGTATTTT
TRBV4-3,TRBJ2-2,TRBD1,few,CASSQRTGLAGELFF,TGCGCCAGCAGCCAAAGGACAGGGCTAGCCGGGGAGCTGTTTTTT
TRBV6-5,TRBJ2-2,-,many,CASSLVPGELFF,TGTGCCAGCAGTTTGGTCCCCGGGGAGCTGTTTTTT
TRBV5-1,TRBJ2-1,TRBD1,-,CASSLRQGSYNEQFF,TGCGCCAGCAGCTTGCGACAGGGCTCCTACAATGAGCAGTTCTTC
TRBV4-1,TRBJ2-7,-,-,CASSQVGTTEQYF,TGCGCCAGCAGCCAAGTCGGGACAACCGAGCAGTACTTC
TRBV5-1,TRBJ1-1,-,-,CASSLSGPGEQAFF,TGCGCCAGCAGCTTGAGCGGGCCCGGAGAACAAGCTTTCTTT
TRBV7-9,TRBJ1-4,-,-,CASSRVGEKLFF,TGTGCCAGCTCTCGGGTAGGAGAAAAACTGTTTTTT
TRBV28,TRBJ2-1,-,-,CASRAGSLEQFF,TGTGCCAGCAGGGCAGGGTCTTTGGAGCAGTTCTTC
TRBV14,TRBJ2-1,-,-,CASSQDFTRRSYNEQFF,TGTGCCAGCAGCCAAGATTTTACACGGAGGTCCTACAATGAGCAGTTCTTC
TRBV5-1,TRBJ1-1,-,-,CASSLDSSDTEAFF,TGCGCCAGCAGCTTGGATTCGTCGGACACTGAAGCTTTCTTT
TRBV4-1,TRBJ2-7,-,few,CASSQVGAEYEQYF,TGCGCCAGCAGCCAAGTCGGGGCTGAATACGAGCAGTACTTC